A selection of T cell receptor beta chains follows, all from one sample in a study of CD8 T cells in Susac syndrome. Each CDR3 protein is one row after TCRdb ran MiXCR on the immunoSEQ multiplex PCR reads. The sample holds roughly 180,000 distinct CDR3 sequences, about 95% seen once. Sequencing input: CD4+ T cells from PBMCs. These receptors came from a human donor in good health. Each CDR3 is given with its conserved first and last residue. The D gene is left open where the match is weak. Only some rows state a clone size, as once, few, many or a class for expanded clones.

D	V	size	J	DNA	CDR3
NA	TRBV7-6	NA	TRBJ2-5	TGTGCCAGCAGCTATACAGGGGAGGTCAGTCCCCAGTACTTC	CASSYTGEVSPQYF
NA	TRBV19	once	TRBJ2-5	TGTGCCACTACGAGGGAATTAGGGGAGACCCAGTACTTC	CATTRELGETQYF
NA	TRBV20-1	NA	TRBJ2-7	TGCAGTGCTCCGATGGACTACGAGCAGTACTTC	CSAPMDYEQYF
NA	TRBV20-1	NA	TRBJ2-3	TGCAGTGCTAGAGTGGGGCGACTAGTGGGCACAGATACGCAGTATTTT	CSARVGRLVGTDTQYF
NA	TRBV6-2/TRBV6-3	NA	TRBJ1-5	TGTGCCAGCAGTTACGTGGGGGGGACGAATCAGCCCCAGCATTTT	CASSYVGGTNQPQHF
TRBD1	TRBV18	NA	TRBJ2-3	TGTGCCAGCTCACCGAGAGCAGGGGGAGCAGATACGCAGTATTTT	CASSPRAGGADTQYF
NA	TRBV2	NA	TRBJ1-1	TGTGCCAGTTGGGGGCGGCGCATGAACACTGAAGCTTTCTTT	CASWGRRMNTEAFF
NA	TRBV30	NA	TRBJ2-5	TGTGCCTGGAGTGCTGGGAGCGAGACCCAGTACTTC	CAWSAGSETQYF
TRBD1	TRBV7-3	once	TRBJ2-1	TGTGCCAGCAGCTTTCCGGACAGGGGCAGGCACTTGTTCTTC	CASSFPDRGRHLFF
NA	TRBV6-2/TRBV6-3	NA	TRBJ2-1	TGTGCCAGCAGTTACTCCGGGACCCCATACAATGAGCAGTTCTTC	CASSYSGTPYNEQFF
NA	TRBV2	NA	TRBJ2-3	TGTGCCAGCAGAGAAAACACAGATACGCAGTATTTT	CASRENTDTQYF
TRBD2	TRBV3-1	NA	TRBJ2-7	TGTGCCAGCAGCCCTTTAAGCGGGATGGGCGAGCAGTACTTC	CASSPLSGMGEQYF
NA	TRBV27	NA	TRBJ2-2	TGTGCCAGCAGGACCAACACCGGGGAGCTGTTTTTT	CASRTNTGELFF
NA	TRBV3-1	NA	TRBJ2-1	TGTGCCAGCAGCCGTAGCCCCACGGCGGGCTACAATGAGCAGTTCTTC	CASSRSPTAGYNEQFF
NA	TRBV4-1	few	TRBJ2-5	TGCGCCAGCAGCCAAGCGGCCCCTTCGGAGACCCAGTACTTC	CASSQAAPSETQYF
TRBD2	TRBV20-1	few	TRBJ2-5	TGCAGTGCTATAGCGGGAGTCGAGACCCAGTACTTC	CSAIAGVETQYF
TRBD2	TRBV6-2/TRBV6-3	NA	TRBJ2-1	TGTGCCAGCAGTGATGCTAGCGGGAGGGCCGGCAATGAGCAGTTCTTC	CASSDASGRAGNEQFF
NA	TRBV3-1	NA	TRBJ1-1	TGTGCCAGCAGCCAAGTAAGGACAAGGAACACTGAAGCTTTCTTT	CASSQVRTRNTEAFF
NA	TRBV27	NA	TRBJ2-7	TGTGCCAGCAGTTTGTACTTTAGGCAGGGTGGAATATACGAGCAGTACTTC	CASSLYFRQGGIYEQYF
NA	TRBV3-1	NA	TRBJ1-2	TGTGCCAGCAGGTCCACAGGGATCTATGGCTACACCTTC	CASRSTGIYGYTF
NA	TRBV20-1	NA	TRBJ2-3	TGCAGTGCTCAAGGCGGGGTTAGCACAGATACGCAGTATTTT	CSAQGGVSTDTQYF
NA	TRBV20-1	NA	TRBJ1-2	TGCAGTGCTAGAGGCCCCAGGGACCCCAACTATGGCTACACCTTC	CSARGPRDPNYGYTF
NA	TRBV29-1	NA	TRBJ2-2	TGCAGCGTTGATGAAACCGGGGAGCTGTTTTTT	CSVDETGELFF
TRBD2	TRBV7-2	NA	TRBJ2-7	TGTGCCAGCAGCCGCGGGACTAGCGACTACGAGCAGTACTTC	CASSRGTSDYEQYF
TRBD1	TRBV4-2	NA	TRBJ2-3	TGTGCCAGCAGCCAAGAAGGAACAGGGGGCCCAGATACGCAGTATTTT	CASSQEGTGGPDTQYF
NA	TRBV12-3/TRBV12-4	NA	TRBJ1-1	TGTGCCAGCAGTTTTGAGGGGACTGAAGCTTTCTTT	CASSFEGTEAFF
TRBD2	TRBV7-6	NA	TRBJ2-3	TGTGCCAGCAGCTTATCGTATAGCGGGAGCGATACGCAGTATTTT	CASSLSYSGSDTQYF
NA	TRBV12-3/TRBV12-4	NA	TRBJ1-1	TGTGCCAGCAGTTTTTTAGGATGGGGAAAGAACACTGAAGCTTTCTTT	CASSFLGWGKNTEAFF
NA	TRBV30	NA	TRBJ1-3	TGTGCCTGGAATGACATTGGAAACACCATATATTTT	CAWNDIGNTIYF
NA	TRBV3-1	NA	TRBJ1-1	TGTGCCAGCAGCCAAGCCGGGAGGGTTACTGAAGCTTTCTTT	CASSQAGRVTEAFF
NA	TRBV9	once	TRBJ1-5	TGTGCCAGCAGCGTAGGGGCAATTGGCAATCAGCCCCAGCATTTT	CASSVGAIGNQPQHF
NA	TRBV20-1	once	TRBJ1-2	TGCAGTGCTAGAGTCTGGGGGCGAGGCTACACCTTC	CSARVWGRGYTF
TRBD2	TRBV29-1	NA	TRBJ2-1	TGCAGCGCCGGTGGGGGGACTAGCGGGAGTACCCACAATGAGCAGTTCTTC	CSAGGGTSGSTHNEQFF
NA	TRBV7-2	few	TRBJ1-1	TGTGCCAGCAGCTCACAGGGCGGCACTGAAGCTTTCTTT	CASSSQGGTEAFF
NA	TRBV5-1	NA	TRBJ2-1	TGCGCCAGCAGCCCGGAGGGCCTCAATGAGCAGTTCTTC	CASSPEGLNEQFF
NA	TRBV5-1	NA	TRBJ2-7	TGCGCCAGCAGCTTGTTCGTCAGGGGTCGCGAGCAGTACTTC	CASSLFVRGREQYF
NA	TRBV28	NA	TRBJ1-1	TGTGCCAGCAGTGTAGGCGCGGGGATGAACACTGAAGCTTTCTTT	CASSVGAGMNTEAFF
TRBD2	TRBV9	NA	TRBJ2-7	TGTGCCAGCAGCCCGGGGGGAACTAGCGAGTCCTACGAGCAGTACTTC	CASSPGGTSESYEQYF
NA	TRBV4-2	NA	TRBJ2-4	TGTGCCAGCAGCCAAGACCGGTATACGGAAAAAGCCAAAAACATTCAGTACTTC	CASSQDRYTEKAKNIQYF
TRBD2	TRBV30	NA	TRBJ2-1	TGTGCCTGGAACAGACGGACTAGCGGGAGAGGGTCCTACAATGAGCAGTTCTTC	CAWNRRTSGRGSYNEQFF
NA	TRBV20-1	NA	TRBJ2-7	TGCAGTGCTTACCCCGAGACGGGTACCTACGAGCAGTACTTC	CSAYPETGTYEQYF
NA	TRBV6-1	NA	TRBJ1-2	TGTGCCAGCAGTGAAGTTCCTAACTATGGCTACACCTTC	CASSEVPNYGYTF
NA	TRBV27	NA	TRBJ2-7	TGTGCCAGCAAAGGACCGAACCGCTACGAGCAGTACTTC	CASKGPNRYEQYF
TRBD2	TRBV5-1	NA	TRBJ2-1	TGCGCCAGCAGCTTGGAACTAGCGGGAGGGCAGTTCTTC	CASSLELAGGQFF
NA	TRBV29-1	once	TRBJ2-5	TGCAGCGTTGTGAAGGGAGACCAAGAGACCCAGTACTTC	CSVVKGDQETQYF
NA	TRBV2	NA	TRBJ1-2	TGTGCCAGCAGCCCCCTGGAGCGTGGGGGCTACACCTTC	CASSPLERGGYTF
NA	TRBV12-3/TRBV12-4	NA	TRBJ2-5	TGTGCCAGCAGCCGGACAGAAGGACCCCACTACTTC	CASSRTEGPHYF
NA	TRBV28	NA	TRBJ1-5	TGTGCCAGCACGGGCAGGGGAGGTCAGCCCCAGCATTTT	CASTGRGGQPQHF
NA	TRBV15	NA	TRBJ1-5	TGTGCCACCAGCAGAGATCGAGGCTTAGGGCAGCCCCAGCATTTT	CATSRDRGLGQPQHF
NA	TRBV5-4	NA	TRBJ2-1	TGTGCCAGCAGCGATGGCCTCTACAGGGAAAATGAGCAGTTCTTC	CASSDGLYRENEQFF
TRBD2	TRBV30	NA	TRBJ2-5	TGTGCCTGGAGCGCTGGACTAGCGGGAGAAGAGACCCAGTACTTC	CAWSAGLAGEETQYF
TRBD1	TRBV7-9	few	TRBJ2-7	TGTGCCAGCTCATCGACAGGGTACGAGCAGTACTTC	CASSSTGYEQYF
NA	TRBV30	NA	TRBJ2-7	TGTGCCTGGAGTAAGAAGGGTCCCTTCTACGAGCAGTACTTC	CAWSKKGPFYEQYF
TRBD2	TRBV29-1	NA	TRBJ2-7	TGCAGCGTTGGAGGGGGGACTAGCGGGAGCGAGCAGTACTTC	CSVGGGTSGSEQYF
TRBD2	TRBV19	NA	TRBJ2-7	TGTGCCAGTAGTGCCGGGCCTGGGACTAGCGGGAGGCAGACGGGACACGAGCAGTACTTC	CASSAGPGTSGRQTGHEQYF
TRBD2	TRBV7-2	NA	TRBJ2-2	TGTGCCAGCAGCCGACTAGCGGGGGCCACCGGGGAGCTGTTTTTT	CASSRLAGATGELFF
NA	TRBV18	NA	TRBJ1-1	TGTGCCAGCTCACCACAATCGAACACTGAAGCTTTCTTT	CASSPQSNTEAFF